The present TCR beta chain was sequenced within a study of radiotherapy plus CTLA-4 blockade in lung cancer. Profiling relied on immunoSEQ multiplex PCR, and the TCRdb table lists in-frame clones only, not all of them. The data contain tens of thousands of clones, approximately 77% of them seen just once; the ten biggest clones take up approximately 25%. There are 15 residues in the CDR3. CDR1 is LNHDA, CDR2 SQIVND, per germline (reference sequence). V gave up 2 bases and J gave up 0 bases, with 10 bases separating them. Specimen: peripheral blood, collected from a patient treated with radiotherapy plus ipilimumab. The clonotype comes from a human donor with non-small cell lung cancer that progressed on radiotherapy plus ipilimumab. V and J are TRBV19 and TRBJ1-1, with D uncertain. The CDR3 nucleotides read TGTGCCAGTAGTATAAGCCGCCAAGTGAACACTGAAGCTTTCTTT. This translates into CASSISRQVNTEAFF.